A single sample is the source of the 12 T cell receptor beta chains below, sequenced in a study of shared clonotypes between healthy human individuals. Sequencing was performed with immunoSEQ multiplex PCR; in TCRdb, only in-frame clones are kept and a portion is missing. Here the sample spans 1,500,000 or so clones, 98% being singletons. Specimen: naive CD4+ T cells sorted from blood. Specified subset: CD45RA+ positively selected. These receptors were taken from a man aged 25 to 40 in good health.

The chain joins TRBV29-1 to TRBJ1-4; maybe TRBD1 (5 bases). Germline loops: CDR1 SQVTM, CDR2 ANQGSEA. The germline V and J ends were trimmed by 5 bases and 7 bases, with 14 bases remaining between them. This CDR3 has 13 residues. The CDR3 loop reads CSVPTASGEKLFF. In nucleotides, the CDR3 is TGCAGCGTTCCGACAGCGTCCGGTGAAAAACTGTTTTTT.

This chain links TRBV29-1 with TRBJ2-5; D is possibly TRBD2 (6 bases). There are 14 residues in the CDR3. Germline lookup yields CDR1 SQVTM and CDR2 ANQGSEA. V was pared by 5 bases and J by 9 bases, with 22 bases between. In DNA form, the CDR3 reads TGCAGCGTTCCCAGGCCGGGACTCCCGTCCTCCCAGTACTTC. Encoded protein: CSVPRPGLPSSQYF.

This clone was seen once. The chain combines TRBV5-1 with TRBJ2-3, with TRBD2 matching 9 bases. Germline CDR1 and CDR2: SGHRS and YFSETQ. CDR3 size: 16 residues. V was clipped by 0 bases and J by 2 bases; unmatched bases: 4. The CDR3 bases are TGCGCCAGCAGCTTGGGGACTAGCGAGAACACAGATACGCAGTATTTT. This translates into CASSLGTSENTDTQYF.

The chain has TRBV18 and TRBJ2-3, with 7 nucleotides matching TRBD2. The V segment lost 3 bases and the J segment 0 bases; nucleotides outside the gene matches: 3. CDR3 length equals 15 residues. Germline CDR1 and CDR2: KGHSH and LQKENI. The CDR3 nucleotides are TGTGCCAGCTCACCGAGCGGGACTAGCACAGATACGCAGTATTTT. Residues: CASSPSGTSTDTQYF.

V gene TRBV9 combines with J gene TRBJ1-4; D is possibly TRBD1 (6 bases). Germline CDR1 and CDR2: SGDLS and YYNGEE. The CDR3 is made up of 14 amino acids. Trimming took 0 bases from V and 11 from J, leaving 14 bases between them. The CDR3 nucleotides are TGTGCCAGCAGCGTAGGAGGTCAGGGGACGAAACTGTTTTTT. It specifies CASSVGGQGTKLFF.

The CDR3: CAISVKGQETQYF. The CDR3 coding sequence is TGTGCCATCAGTGTTAAGGGCCAAGAGACCCAGTACTTC. The rearrangement uses TRBV10-3 and TRBJ2-5; no firm D call. The CDR3 is 13 residues long. V lost 4 bases and J 1 base, leaving 7 bases between the germline ends. From germline, CDR1 is ENHRY and CDR2 SYGVKD.

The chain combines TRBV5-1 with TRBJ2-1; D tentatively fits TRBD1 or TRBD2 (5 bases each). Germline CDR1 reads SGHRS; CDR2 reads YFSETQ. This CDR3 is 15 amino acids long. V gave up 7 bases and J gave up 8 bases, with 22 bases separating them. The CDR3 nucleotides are TGCGCCAGCTACTTGGGGTCTGGATGGGGGTATGAGCAGTTCTTC. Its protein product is CASYLGSGWGYEQFF.

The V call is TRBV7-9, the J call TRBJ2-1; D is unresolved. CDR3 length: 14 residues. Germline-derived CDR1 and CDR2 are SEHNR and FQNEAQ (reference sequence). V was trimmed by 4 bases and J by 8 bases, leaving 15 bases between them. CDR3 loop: CASSSRSAAYEQFF. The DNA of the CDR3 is TGTGCCAGCAGCTCTCGGTCCGCCGCCTATGAGCAGTTCTTC.

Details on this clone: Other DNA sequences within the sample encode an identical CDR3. CDR3 loop: CASTTGGSYEQYF. DNA of the CDR3: TGCGCCAGTACCACTGGGGGATCCTACGAGCAGTACTTC. This chain connects TRBV5-1 to TRBJ2-7, with D possibly called TRBD1 or TRBD2 (5 bases each). The V and J ends lost 8 bases and 1 base respectively, with 13 bases between them. Germline CDR1 reads SGHRS; CDR2 reads YFSETQ. The CDR3 totals 13 residues.

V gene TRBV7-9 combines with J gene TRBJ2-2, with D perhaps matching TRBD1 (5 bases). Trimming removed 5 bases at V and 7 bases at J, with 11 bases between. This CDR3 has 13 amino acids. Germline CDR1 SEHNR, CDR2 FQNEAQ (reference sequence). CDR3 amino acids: CASSHTDSGELFF. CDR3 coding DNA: TGTGCCAGCAGCCATACTGACAGCGGGGAGCTGTTTTTT.

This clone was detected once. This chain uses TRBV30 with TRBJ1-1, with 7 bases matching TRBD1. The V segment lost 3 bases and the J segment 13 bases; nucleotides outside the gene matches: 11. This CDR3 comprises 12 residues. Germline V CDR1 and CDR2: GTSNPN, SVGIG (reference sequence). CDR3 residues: CAWSPEGAEGFF. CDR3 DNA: TGTGCCTGGAGCCCCGAGGGGGCTGAGGGTTTCTTT.

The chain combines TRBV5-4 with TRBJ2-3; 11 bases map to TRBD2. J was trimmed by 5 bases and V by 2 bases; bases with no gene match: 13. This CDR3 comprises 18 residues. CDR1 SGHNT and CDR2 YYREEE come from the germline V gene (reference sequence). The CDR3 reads CASSFAPNSGRAVDTQYF. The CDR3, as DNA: TGTGCCAGCAGCTTTGCGCCTAATAGCGGGAGGGCCGTAGATACGCAGTATTTT.